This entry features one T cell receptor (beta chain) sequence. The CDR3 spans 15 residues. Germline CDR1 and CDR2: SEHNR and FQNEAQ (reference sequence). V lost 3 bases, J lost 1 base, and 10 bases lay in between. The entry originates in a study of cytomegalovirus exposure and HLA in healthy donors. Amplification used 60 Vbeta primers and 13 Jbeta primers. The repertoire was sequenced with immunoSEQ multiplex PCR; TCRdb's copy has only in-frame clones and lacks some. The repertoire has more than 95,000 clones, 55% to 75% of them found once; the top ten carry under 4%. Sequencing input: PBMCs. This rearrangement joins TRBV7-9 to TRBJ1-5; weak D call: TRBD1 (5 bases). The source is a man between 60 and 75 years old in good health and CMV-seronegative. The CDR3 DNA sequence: TGTGCCAGCAGCTTCTCGGACACCAGCAATCAGCCCCAGCATTTT. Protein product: CASSFSDTSNQPQHF.